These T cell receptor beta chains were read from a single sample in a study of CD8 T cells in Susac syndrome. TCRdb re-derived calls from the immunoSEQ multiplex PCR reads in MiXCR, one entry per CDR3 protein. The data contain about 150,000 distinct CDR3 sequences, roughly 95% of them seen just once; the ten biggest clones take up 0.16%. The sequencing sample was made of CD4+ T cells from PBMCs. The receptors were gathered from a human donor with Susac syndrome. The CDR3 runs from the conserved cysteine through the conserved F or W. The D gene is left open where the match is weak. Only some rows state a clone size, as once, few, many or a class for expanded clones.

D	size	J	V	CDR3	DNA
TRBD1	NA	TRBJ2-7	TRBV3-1	CASSQLGTGGYEQYF	TGTGCCAGCAGTCAACTCGGGACAGGGGGCTACGAGCAGTACTTC
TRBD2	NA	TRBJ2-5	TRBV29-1	CSITHRGGDPYQETQYF	TGCAGCATCACCCATCGCGGGGGAGACCCGTACCAAGAGACCCAGTACTTC
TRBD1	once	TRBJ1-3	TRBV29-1	CSVVGQGGNTIYF	TGCAGCGTCGTCGGACAGGGAGGAAACACCATATATTTT
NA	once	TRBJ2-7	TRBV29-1	CSVATHTYEQYF	TGCAGCGTTGCCACACATACCTACGAGCAGTACTTC
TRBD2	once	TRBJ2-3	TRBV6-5	CASSSPGTSATDTQYF	TGTGCCAGCAGTTCCCCCGGGACTAGCGCCACAGATACGCAGTATTTT
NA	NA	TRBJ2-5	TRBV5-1	CASSLEFEGQYF	TGCGCCAGCAGCTTGGAATTTGAGGGACAGTACTTC
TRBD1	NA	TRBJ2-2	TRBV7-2	CASPFPRDRGRFGELFF	TGTGCCAGCCCCTTCCCCCGGGACAGGGGACGCTTCGGGGAGCTGTTTTTT
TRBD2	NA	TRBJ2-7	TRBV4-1	CASSQEASGGTPYEQYF	TGCGCCAGCAGCCAAGAGGCTAGCGGGGGAACACCCTACGAGCAGTACTTC
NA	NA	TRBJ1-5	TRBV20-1	CSASQGSYQPQHF	TGCAGTGCGTCACAGGGCTCTTATCAGCCCCAGCATTTT
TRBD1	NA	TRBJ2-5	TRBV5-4	CASSSGTGVETQYF	TGTGCCAGCAGCTCAGGGACAGGGGTAGAGACCCAGTACTTC
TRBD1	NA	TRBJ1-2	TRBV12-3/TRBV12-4	CASRSGQRYGYTF	TGTGCCAGCAGGTCGGGACAGCGTTATGGCTACACCTTC
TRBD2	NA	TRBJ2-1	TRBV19	CASRMGLAGHNEQFF	TGTGCCAGTAGGATGGGACTAGCGGGGCACAATGAGCAGTTCTTC
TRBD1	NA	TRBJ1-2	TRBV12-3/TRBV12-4	CASRPQGDYGYTF	TGTGCCAGCAGGCCCCAGGGGGACTATGGCTACACCTTC
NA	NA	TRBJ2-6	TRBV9	CASSPTPVSGANVLTF	TGTGCCAGCAGCCCCACCCCGGTCTCTGGGGCCAACGTCCTGACTTTC
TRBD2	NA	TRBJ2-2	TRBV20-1	CSATGGNPGELFF	TGCAGTGCTACCGGGGGGAATCCCGGGGAGCTGTTTTTT
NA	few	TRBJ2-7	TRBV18	CASSPNYEQYF	TGTGCCAGCTCACCCAATTACGAGCAGTACTTC
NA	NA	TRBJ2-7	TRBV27	CASSLATGKVPYEQYF	TGTGCCAGCAGTTTGGCCACAGGGAAGGTTCCCTACGAGCAGTACTTC
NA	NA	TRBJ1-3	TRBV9	CASSPFTGTNGNTIYF	TGTGCCAGCAGCCCTTTCACCGGGACTAACGGAAACACCATATATTTT
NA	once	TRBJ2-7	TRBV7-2	CASSPRSGETYEQYF	TGTGCCAGCAGCCCTCGGTCCGGGGAAACCTACGAGCAGTACTTC
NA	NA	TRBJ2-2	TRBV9	CASSVVGLPNTGELFF	TGTGCCAGCAGCGTAGTAGGACTTCCCAACACCGGGGAGCTGTTTTTT
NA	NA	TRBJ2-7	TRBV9	CAGWGRRYEQYF	TGTGCCGGTTGGGGCAGGAGATACGAGCAGTACTTC
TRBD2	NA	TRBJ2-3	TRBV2	CASSDSSGGGDTQYF	TGTGCCAGCAGTGATTCTAGCGGGGGTGGAGATACGCAGTATTTT
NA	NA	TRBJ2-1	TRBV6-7	CASLQSAFF	TGTGCCAGCCTTCAGAGTGCGTTCTTC
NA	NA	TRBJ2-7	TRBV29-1	CSVEDVGNQYF	TGCAGCGTTGAAGACGTGGGGAACCAGTACTTC
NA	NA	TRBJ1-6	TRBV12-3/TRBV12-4	CASSLMQQLSNSPLHF	TGTGCCAGCAGTTTAATGCAACAGCTGAGTAATTCACCCCTCCACTTT
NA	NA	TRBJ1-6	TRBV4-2	CASSQERGTAYNSPLHF	TGTGCCAGCAGCCAAGAGCGGGGGACCGCCTATAATTCACCCCTCCACTTT